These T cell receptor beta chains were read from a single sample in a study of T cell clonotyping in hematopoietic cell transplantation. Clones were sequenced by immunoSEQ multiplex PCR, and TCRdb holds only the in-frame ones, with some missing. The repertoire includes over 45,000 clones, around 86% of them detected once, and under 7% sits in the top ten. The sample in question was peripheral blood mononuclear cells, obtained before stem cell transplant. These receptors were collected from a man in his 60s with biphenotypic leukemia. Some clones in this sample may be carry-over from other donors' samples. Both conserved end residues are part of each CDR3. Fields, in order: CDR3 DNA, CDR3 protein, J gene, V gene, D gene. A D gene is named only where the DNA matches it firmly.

cdr3_nt: TGTGCCAGCAAGGGGGAGGTAAACACCGGGGAGCTGTTTTTT; cdr3_aa: CASKGEVNTGELFF; j_call: TRBJ2-2; v_call: TRBV6-1; d_call: NA
cdr3_nt: TGTGCCAGCAGCGGACGGGATCGGAGCACAGATACGCAGTATTTT; cdr3_aa: CASSGRDRSTDTQYF; j_call: TRBJ2-3; v_call: TRBV4-2; d_call: NA
cdr3_nt: TGCGCCAGCAGTTTTAGCCCGGGACGGAGCACAGATACGCAGTATTTT; cdr3_aa: CASSFSPGRSTDTQYF; j_call: TRBJ2-3; v_call: TRBV5-1; d_call: NA
cdr3_nt: TGTGCCAGCAGCAAATGGTCCCCCCGAGAAGATACGCAGTATTTT; cdr3_aa: CASSKWSPREDTQYF; j_call: TRBJ2-3; v_call: TRBV21-1; d_call: NA
cdr3_nt: TGTGCTAGTGGGTGGTTGGTCTATGGCTACACCTTC; cdr3_aa: CASGWLVYGYTF; j_call: TRBJ1-2; v_call: TRBV12-5; d_call: NA
cdr3_nt: TGCGCCAGCAGACAGGACGGGAATCAGCCCCAGCATTTT; cdr3_aa: CASRQDGNQPQHF; j_call: TRBJ1-5; v_call: TRBV10-2; d_call: NA
cdr3_nt: TGTGCCAGCAGCTTAGATTTGAGTTCAGATACGCAGTATTTT; cdr3_aa: CASSLDLSSDTQYF; j_call: TRBJ2-3; v_call: TRBV7-8; d_call: NA
cdr3_nt: TGTGCCCTGGACTCCGGGACTAACTTGGGCGAGCAGTACTTC; cdr3_aa: CALDSGTNLGEQYF; j_call: TRBJ2-7; v_call: TRBV10-3; d_call: TRBD2
cdr3_nt: TGTGCCAGCAGCTTGGGGTTACAAGCTTTCTTT; cdr3_aa: CASSLGLQAFF; j_call: TRBJ1-1; v_call: TRBV7-9; d_call: NA
cdr3_nt: TGTGCCAGCACCGGCCGGGACAGGTGGACTGAAGCTTTCTTT; cdr3_aa: CASTGRDRWTEAFF; j_call: TRBJ1-1; v_call: TRBV28; d_call: TRBD1
cdr3_nt: TGTGCCAGTAGTAAGACTAGCGGGGGCTACAATGAGCAGTTCTTC; cdr3_aa: CASSKTSGGYNEQFF; j_call: TRBJ2-1; v_call: TRBV19; d_call: TRBD2
cdr3_nt: TGTGCCAGCAGCCCAACCCCTAGCACAGATACGCAGTATTTT; cdr3_aa: CASSPTPSTDTQYF; j_call: TRBJ2-3; v_call: TRBV6-5; d_call: NA